This TCR beta chain was sequenced in a study of T-cell reconstitution after alpha-beta-depleted transplantation in children. V lost 3 bases to trimming and J lost 7 bases, with 14 bases between them. The CDR3 totals 15 residues. CDR1 and CDR2 (germline): SGHRS, YFSETQ. As it was prepared, the TCRbeta library received unique molecular identifiers. MiXCR was run by TCRdb on the PCR reads, yielding one entry per CDR3 protein. The sample lists more than 400,000 distinct CDR3 sequences; roughly 43% were seen once. Sequences were derived from PBMCs, sampled before TCRalphabeta/CD19-depleted stem cell transplant. The V gene is TRBV5-1, the J gene TRBJ1-6; no definite D call. This TCR was sampled from a girl aged 2-10 years with aplastic anemia, due to receive a stem cell transplant. CDR3 in DNA: TGCGCCAGCAGCTCGCCGGACCTATGGAATTCACCCCTCCACTTT. This codes for CASSSPDLWNSPLHF.